The rows below give T cell receptor beta chains drawn from one sample of a study of identical twins. TCRdb processed the 5' RACE reads anew with MiXCR; each CDR3 protein has one entry. The sample yields 550,000 to 800,000 distinct CDR3 sequences, roughly 7.1% seen once. This sample also appeared in a second study, on yellow fever vaccine responses in identical twins.

The source material was PBMCs. The source is a woman under 30 in good health. Each CDR3 is given with its conserved first and last residue. D genes are given only for firm matches. Size values are once, few and many counts, or a class for expanded clones, and some rows have none.

>NA|TRBJ1-2|NA|TRBV15
TGTGCCACCAGCACTGTCCAAAACTATGGCTACACCTTC
CATSTVQNYGYTF
>few|TRBJ1-5|TRBD1|TRBV20-1
TGCAGTGCTAGAGGCAATACCCGACAGGGCCGCCAGGCTCACAATCAGCCCCAGCATTTT
CSARGNTRQGRQAHNQPQHF
>many|TRBJ2-1|TRBD1|TRBV20-1
TGCAGTGCTTCACAGGGGATGCCCGAGCAGTTCTTC
CSASQGMPEQFF
>few|TRBJ1-2|NA|TRBV20-1
TGCAGTGCTAGAGCCTCCGGGGAGCGGGGTAACTATGGCTACACCTTC
CSARASGERGNYGYTF
>few|TRBJ2-1|NA|TRBV5-1
TGCGCCAGCAGCTTGGGGCCCACTAGCCGCCACAATGAGCAGTTCTTC
CASSLGPTSRHNEQFF
>NA|TRBJ1-1|TRBD1|TRBV12-3/TRBV12-4
TGTGCCAGCAGTTTAATGTGGGACAGGGGGCTCACTGAAGCTTTCTTT
CASSLMWDRGLTEAFF
>few|TRBJ1-2|TRBD1|TRBV5-1
TGCGCCAGCAGCGAACAGGGGAATCCTTCCTATGGCTACACCTTC
CASSEQGNPSYGYTF
>many|TRBJ2-2|NA|TRBV7-9
TGTGCCAGCAGCTCCGCATCTCAGCCCGGGGAGCTGTTTTTT
CASSSASQPGELFF
>few|TRBJ1-1|NA|TRBV6-1
TGTGCCAGCAGTAAAGGAGGGGGAATGAACACTGAAGCTTTCTTT
CASSKGGGMNTEAFF
>few|TRBJ2-7|TRBD1|TRBV10-3
TGTGCCATCAGGGAACCGGGACAGTCCTACGAGCAGTACTTC
CAIREPGQSYEQYF
>many|TRBJ1-1|TRBD1|TRBV11-1
TGTGCCAGCAGCGCTCGACAGGGGGAGATCGCTGAAGCTTTCTTT
CASSARQGEIAEAFF
>many|TRBJ1-1|TRBD1|TRBV5-1
TGCGCCAGCAGCGGAGGGACAGCGAACACTGAAGCTTTCTTT
CASSGGTANTEAFF
>NA|TRBJ2-2|NA|TRBV9
TGTGCCAGCAGCGTAAATCGTGACAGGGAGGTCGGGGAGCTGTTTTTT
CASSVNRDREVGELFF
>NA|TRBJ1-1|NA|TRBV19
TGTGCCAGTAGTATCTCAGGGTCCATGAACACTGAAGCTTTCTTT
CASSISGSMNTEAFF
>NA|TRBJ2-7|NA|TRBV6-1
TGTGCCAGCACTGCCCCGGGGTCCTACGAGCAGTACTTC
CASTAPGSYEQYF
>NA|TRBJ2-1|NA|TRBV5-5
TGTGCCAGCAGCTTGGCGCAGGGCTCCTCCTACAATGAGCAGTTCTTC
CASSLAQGSSYNEQFF
>many|TRBJ2-5|TRBD1|TRBV12-3/TRBV12-4
TGTGCCAGCAGTTTTGACAGGGGTGAGACCCAGTACTTC
CASSFDRGETQYF
>NA|TRBJ2-5|NA|TRBV20-1
TGCAGTGCGCCGATGGAATGGGGGATCCCCTCTCGAGAGACCCAGTACTTC
CSAPMEWGIPSRETQYF
>NA|TRBJ2-1|TRBD2|TRBV5-1
TGCGCCAGCAGCTCGAGCGGGGGGGGGCCCTACAATGAGCAGTTCTTC
CASSSSGGGPYNEQFF
>NA|TRBJ2-2|TRBD2|TRBV12-3/TRBV12-4
TGTGCCAGCACTCCCGGGGGGACGAACACCGGGGAGCTGTTTTTT
CASTPGGTNTGELFF
>few|TRBJ1-2|NA|TRBV3-1
TGTGCCAGCAGCCAAGGTGCCGGAACTAACTATGGCTACACCTTC
CASSQGAGTNYGYTF
>few|TRBJ1-5|TRBD1|TRBV5-1
TGCGCCAGCAGCTCGGGGACAGGTCCGAATCAGCCCCAGCATTTT
CASSSGTGPNQPQHF
>few|TRBJ2-2|TRBD2|TRBV15
TGTGCCACCAGCAGAGTGGCGGGGGAGGGGTCCGGGGAGCTGTTTTTT
CATSRVAGEGSGELFF
>NA|TRBJ2-3|TRBD1|TRBV13
TGTGCCAGCAGCTTAACCGGGACAGGGGCTCTCACAGATACGCAGTATTTT
CASSLTGTGALTDTQYF
>many|TRBJ2-6|NA|TRBV5-1
TGCGCCAGCAGCTTGTCGCAGGGACGGTCTGGGGCCAACGTCCTGACTTTC
CASSLSQGRSGANVLTF
>few|TRBJ1-1|NA|TRBV7-9
TGTGCCAGCAGCTTAAAGTCCGGGGCCACTGAAGCTTTCTTT
CASSLKSGATEAFF
>few|TRBJ2-2|TRBD2|TRBV7-9
TGTGCCAGCAGCTCAAAATCCGGGACTAGCAACACCGGGGAGCTGTTTTTT
CASSSKSGTSNTGELFF